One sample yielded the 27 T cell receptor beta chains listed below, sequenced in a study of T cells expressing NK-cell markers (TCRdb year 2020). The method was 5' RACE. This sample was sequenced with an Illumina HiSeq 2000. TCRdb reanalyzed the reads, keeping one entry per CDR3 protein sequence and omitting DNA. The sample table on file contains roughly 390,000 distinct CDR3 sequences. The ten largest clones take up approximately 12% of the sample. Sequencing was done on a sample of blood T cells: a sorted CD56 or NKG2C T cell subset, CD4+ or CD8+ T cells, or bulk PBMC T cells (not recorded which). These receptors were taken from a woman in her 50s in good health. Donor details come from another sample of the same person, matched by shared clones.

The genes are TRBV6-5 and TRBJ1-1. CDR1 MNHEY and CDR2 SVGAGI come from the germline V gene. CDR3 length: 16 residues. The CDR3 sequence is CASSYLGLGMNTEAFF.

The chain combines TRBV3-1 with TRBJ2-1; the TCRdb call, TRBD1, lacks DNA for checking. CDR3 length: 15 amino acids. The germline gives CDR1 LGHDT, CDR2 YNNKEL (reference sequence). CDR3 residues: CASSPNAGQNNEQFF.

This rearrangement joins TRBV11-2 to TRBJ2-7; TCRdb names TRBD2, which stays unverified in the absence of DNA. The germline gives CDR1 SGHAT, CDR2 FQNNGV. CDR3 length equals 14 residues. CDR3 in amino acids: CASSLAGWEVEQYF.

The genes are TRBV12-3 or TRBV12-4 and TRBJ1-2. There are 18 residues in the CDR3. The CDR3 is CASSLAKSSRSGSYGYTF.

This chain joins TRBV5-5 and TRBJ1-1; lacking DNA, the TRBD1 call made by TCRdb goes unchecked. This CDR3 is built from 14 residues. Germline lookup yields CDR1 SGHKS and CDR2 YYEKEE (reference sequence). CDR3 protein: CASSWTPRDTEAFF.

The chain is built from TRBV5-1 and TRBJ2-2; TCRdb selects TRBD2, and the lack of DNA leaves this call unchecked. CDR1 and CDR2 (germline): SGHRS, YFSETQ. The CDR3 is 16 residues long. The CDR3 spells CASRSQREANTGELFF.

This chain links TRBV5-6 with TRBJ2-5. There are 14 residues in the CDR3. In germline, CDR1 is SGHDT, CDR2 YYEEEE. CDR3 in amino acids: CASSLRSTQETQYF.

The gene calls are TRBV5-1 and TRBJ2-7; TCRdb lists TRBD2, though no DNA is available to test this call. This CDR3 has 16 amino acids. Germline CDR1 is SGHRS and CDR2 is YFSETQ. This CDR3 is CASSLELTSVSYEQYF.

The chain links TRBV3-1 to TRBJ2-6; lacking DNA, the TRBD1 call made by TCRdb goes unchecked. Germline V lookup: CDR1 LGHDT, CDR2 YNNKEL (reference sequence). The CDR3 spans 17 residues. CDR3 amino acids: CASNKHGAIKGANVLTF. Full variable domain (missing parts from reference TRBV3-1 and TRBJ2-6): DTAVSQTPKYLVTQMGNDKSIKCEQNLGHDTMYWYKQDSKKFLKIMFSYNNKELIINETVPNRFSPKSPDKAHLNLHINSLELGDSAVYFCASNKHGAIKGANVLTFGAGSRLTVL.

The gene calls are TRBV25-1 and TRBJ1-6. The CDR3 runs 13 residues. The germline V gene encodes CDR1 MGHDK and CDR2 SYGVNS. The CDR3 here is CASSDHHFGPLHF.

Here the CDR3 reads CASSYSLGGRVDEQFF. This chain uses TRBV6-6 with TRBJ2-1; TCRdb names TRBD2, which stays unverified in the absence of DNA. The germline V gene encodes CDR1 MNHNY and CDR2 SVGAGI (reference sequence). The CDR3 spans 16 residues.

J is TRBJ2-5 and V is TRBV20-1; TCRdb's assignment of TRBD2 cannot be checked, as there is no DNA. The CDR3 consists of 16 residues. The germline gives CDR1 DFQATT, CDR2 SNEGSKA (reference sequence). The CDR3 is CSASGLAEGGKETQYF.

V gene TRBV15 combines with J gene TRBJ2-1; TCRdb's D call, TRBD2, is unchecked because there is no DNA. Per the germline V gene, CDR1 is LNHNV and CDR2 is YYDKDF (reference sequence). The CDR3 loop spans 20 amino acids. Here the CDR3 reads CATSRQLAGGARSSYNEQFF.

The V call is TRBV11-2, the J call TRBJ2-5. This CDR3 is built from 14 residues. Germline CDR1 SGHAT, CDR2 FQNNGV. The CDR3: CASSPIWGQETQYF.

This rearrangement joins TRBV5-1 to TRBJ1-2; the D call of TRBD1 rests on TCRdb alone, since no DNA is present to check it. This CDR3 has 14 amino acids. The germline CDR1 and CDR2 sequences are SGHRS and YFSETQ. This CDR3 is CASSRQGTGYGYTF. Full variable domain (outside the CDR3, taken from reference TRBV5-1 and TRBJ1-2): KAGVTQTPRYLIKTRGQQVTLSCSPISGHRSVSWYQQTPGQGLQFLFEYFSETQRNKGNFPGRFSGRQFSNSRSEMNVSTLELGDSALYLCASSRQGTGYGYTFGSGTRLTVV.

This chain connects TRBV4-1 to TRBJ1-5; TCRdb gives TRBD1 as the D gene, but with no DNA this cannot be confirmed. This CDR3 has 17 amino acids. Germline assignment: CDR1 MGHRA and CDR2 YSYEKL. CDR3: CASSQAGGGYGNQPQHF.

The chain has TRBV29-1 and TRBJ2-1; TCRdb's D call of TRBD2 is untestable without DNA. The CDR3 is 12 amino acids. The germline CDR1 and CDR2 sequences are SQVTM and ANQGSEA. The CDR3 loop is CSVVLHSNEQFF.

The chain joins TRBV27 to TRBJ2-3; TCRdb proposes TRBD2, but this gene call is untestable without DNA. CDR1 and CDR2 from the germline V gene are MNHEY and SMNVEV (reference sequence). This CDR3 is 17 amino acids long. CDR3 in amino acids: CASSLEGPGTLLERQYF.

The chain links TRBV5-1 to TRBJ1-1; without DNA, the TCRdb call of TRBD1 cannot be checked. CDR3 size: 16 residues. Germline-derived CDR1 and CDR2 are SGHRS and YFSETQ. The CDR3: CASSDTTGEVYTEAFF. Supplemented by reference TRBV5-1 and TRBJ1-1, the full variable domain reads KAGVTQTPRYLIKTRGQQVTLSCSPISGHRSVSWYQQTPGQGLQFLFEYFSETQRNKGNFPGRFSGRQFSNSRSEMNVSTLELGDSALYLCASSDTTGEVYTEAFFGQGTRLTVV.

Here the CDR3 reads CASSPGEMNTEAFF. The chain joins TRBV5-5 to TRBJ1-1; TCRdb gives TRBD1 as the D gene, but with no DNA this cannot be confirmed. This CDR3 is built from 14 residues. Looked up from germline, CDR1 is SGHKS and CDR2 is YYEKEE (reference sequence).

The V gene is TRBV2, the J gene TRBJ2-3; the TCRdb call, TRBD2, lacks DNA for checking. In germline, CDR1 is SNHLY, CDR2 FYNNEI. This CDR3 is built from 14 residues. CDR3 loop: CASPSRESTDTQYF.

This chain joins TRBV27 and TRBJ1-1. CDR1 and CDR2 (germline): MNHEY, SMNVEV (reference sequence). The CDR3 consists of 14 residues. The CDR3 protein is CASTPRVSNTEAFF.

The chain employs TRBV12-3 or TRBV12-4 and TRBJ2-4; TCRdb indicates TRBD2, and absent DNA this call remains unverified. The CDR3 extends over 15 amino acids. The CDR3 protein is CASTAGGGILNIQYF.

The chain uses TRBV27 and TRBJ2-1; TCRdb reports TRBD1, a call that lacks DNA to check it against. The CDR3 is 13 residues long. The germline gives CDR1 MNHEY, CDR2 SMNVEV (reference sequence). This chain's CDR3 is CASSWAGPNEQFF.

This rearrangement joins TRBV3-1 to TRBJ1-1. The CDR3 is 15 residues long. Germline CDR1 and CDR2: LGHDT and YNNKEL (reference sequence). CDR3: CASSRDPFGGTEAFF.

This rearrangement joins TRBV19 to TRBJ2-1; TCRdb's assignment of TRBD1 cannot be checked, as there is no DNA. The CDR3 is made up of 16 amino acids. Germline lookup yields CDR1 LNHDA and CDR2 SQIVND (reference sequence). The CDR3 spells CASSIVSRFRGNEQFF.

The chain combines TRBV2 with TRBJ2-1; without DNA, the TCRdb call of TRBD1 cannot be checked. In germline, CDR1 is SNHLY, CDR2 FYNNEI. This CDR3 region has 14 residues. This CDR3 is CASSEEGQHPRQFF.